This T cell receptor (beta chain) was observed in a study of T cells in Graves' hyperthyroidism and ophthalmopathy. This CDR3 comprises 15 residues. V lost 0 bases and J lost 0, with 9 bases in between. CDR1 and CDR2 from the germline V gene are DFQATT and SNEGSKA (reference sequence). RNA transcripts yielded amplified TCR beta CDR3 regions. First-round RT-PCR of the TCR CDR3 relied on the HTBI primer set. TCRdb re-called the multiplex PCR reads through MiXCR, storing one row per CDR3 protein. The sample records hundreds of thousands of distinct CDR3 sequences, about 20% being singletons. The table lists this clonotype with a few counts.

Sequencing was carried out using blood. The chain employs TRBV20-1 and TRBJ2-1, with TRBD2 as a possible D gene (5 bases). The receptor comes from a man aged 40-49 years with Graves' ophthalmopathy. The CDR3 DNA follows: TGCAGTGCTAGAGATCGGAGGAGCTCCTACAATGAGCAGTTCTTC. Translated: CSARDRRSSYNEQFF.